Listed below are T cell receptor beta chains from one sample, sequenced in a study of blood T cell repertoires in COVID-19. TCRdb keeps only in-frame clones here, not all; method: immunoSEQ multiplex PCR. The data contain roughly 430,000 clones, over 75% of them singletons. Specimen: PBMCs or T cells enriched from blood (not recorded which). These receptors originate from a young woman who had been exposed to COVID-19. The CDR3 runs from the conserved cysteine through the conserved F or W.

J gene | V gene | CDR3 protein
TRBJ2-5 | TRBV29-1 | CSGLRGGYETQYF
TRBJ2-2 | TRBV19 | CASMISGRVTGELFF
TRBJ2-2 | TRBV6-5 | CASSYSRGTGELFF
TRBJ2-2 | TRBV3-1/TRBV3-2 | CASSQDLAANTGELFF
TRBJ2-7 | TRBV5-8 | CASSWGLAVPYEQYF
TRBJ1-2 | TRBV30 | CAWKPQQGYGYTF
TRBJ2-1 | TRBV7-6 | CASSLAQGAFNEQFF
TRBJ1-2 | TRBV5-1 | CASSHRTGGNYGYTF
TRBJ1-2 | TRBV5-4 | CASRPLGAHSSQSYGYTF
TRBJ1-1 | TRBV30 | CAWSKDKNTEAFF
TRBJ1-5 | TRBV28 | CASSPSGTANQPQHF
TRBJ1-6 | TRBV7-3 | CASSLLSPGSSGDSPLHF
TRBJ1-1 | TRBV7-9 | CASSRGVSEAFF
TRBJ2-3 | TRBV4-1 | CASSQDPGGLTDTQYF
TRBJ1-2 | TRBV6-5 | CASSLDRLYGYTF
TRBJ1-1 | TRBV10-3 | CAISESVINTEAFF
TRBJ1-5 | TRBV19 | CASRDRVNQPQHF
TRBJ2-7 | TRBV29-1 | CSVFVGAGSYEQYF
TRBJ2-3 | TRBV28 | CASRIRGSTDTQYF